This TCR beta chain was profiled in a study of blood T cell repertoires in COVID-19. Study information: Nucleic acid was either cDNA or gDNA, and it came from T cells, B-cell-depleted T cells, or PBMCs.

The authors' processing: Reference gene primer amplification gave nucleated cell count estimates. Measured with immunoSEQ multiplex PCR; TCRdb has only the in-frame clones, and not every one. D and trimming come from the DNA, and the V and J calls and clone size come from that table. The sample has 45,000 to 65,000 clones; roughly nine tenths are singletons. This clone has ten or more counts. Germline CDR1 reads LNHDA; CDR2 reads SQIVND (reference sequence). This CDR3 comprises 16 residues. V was pared by 10 bases and J by 2 bases, with 15 bases of the junction left unmatched. The chain has TRBV19 and TRBJ1-1; 8 bases line up with TRBD1. The origin of this receptor is a human donor in a cohort sampled during active COVID-19. Sequencing was performed on peripheral blood. The CDR3 region is CAIRWTGTGTNTEAFF. CDR3 coding DNA: TGTGCCATAAGATGGACAGGGACGGGGACAAACACTGAAGCTTTCTTT.